This note documents a single TCR beta chain sequence. Germline lookup yields CDR1 MNHEY and CDR2 SVGAGI. J was trimmed by 2 bases and V by 2 bases; bases with no gene match: 2. The CDR3 extends over 15 amino acids. Original handling: By means of reference gene primer amplification, nucleated cell counts were estimated. Clones were read by immunoSEQ multiplex PCR, and TCRdb kept only the in-frame ones, dropping some. The D gene and trimming were derived from the DNA, and the V and J assignments and clone size from that table. This sample has about 180,000 clones, with about 88% found just once. This sample was included in a study of blood T cell repertoires in COVID-19.

This clonotype originated in a man aged 18 to 30 who had recovered from COVID-19. V and J are TRBV6-5 and TRBJ1-1; 10 positions match TRBD1. The sequencing input was peripheral blood. CDR3 loop: CASSYGTGANTEAFF. Written as DNA, the CDR3 is TGTGCCAGCAGTTACGGGACAGGGGCAAACACTGAAGCTTTCTTT.